This passage covers 27 T cell receptor beta chains from one sample sequenced in a study of regulatory T cells in long-lasting Graves disease. Investigators prepared the TCR beta libraries by applying iRepertoire HTBI primers and Arm-PCR of CDR3 regions. Via MiXCR, TCRdb re-called the multiplex PCR reads, giving one row per CDR3 protein. The data show fewer than 550,000 distinct CDR3 sequences, 20% to 25% seen once. Specified time point: persistent/refractory GD, antithyroid drugs over 5 years with positive TRAb. PBMC-extracted RNA yielded the TCR library. This specimen was peripheral blood mononuclear cells (PBMCs), taken when the disease was refractory, from a patient treated with antithyroid drugs. These receptors all stem from a female donor with Graves disease.

This clonotype has at least ten counts. The rearrangement joins TRBV12-3 or TRBV12-4 to TRBJ1-1; no reliable D call. Between the trimmed V and J ends, which lost 3 bases and 3 bases, there was a span of 14 bases. This CDR3 comprises 15 residues. The CDR3 protein is CASSLTEGGDTEAFF. In DNA form, the CDR3 reads TGTGCCAGCAGTTTGACGGAGGGAGGAGACACTGAAGCTTTCTTT.

This rearrangement joins TRBV7-9 to TRBJ2-5; D perhaps matches TRBD1 (5 bases). The germline V gene encodes CDR1 SEHNR and CDR2 FQNEAQ (reference sequence). The CDR3 sequence is 16 residues long. The V gene lost 1 base and the J gene lost 2 bases, with 14 bases spanning the gap. Here the CDR3 DNA reads TGTGCCAGCAGCTTAGGGGGTGACAGACCACAAGAGACCCAGTACTTC. Its protein is CASSLGGDRPQETQYF.

This sequence joins TRBV5-6 and TRBJ2-3, with TRBD1 as a possible D gene (8 bases). This CDR3 has 14 residues. V lost 2 bases and J 6 bases, leaving 13 bases between the germline ends. Germline CDR1 and CDR2: SGHDT and YYEEEE. This CDR3 is CASSLGQGGDTQYF. The CDR3 DNA is TGTGCCAGCAGCTTAGGACAGGGAGGGGATACGCAGTATTTT.

The chain has TRBV9 and TRBJ2-7; possibly TRBD1 or TRBD2 for D (5 bases each). Trimming cost V 0 bases and J 3 bases, with 10 bases left between them. Germline CDR1 reads SGDLS; CDR2 reads YYNGEE. This CDR3 region has 14 residues. CDR3 bases: TGTGCCAGCAGCGTAGCCGGGACGGACTACGAGCAGTACTTC. This sequence encodes CASSVAGTDYEQYF.

This clonotype was observed a handful of times. V gene TRBV3-1 combines with J gene TRBJ2-7; D remains ambiguous. CDR1 and CDR2 (germline): LGHDT, YNNKEL (reference sequence). This CDR3 contains 14 residues. V was trimmed by 1 base and J by 0 bases, leaving 7 bases between them. The CDR3 loop reads CASSQASISYEQYF. The CDR3 nucleotides are TGTGCCAGCAGCCAAGCCAGCATCTCCTACGAGCAGTACTTC.

As to this clonotype: A much more abundant neighbour one base away suggests this may be a read error. V gene TRBV6-1 combines with J gene TRBJ1-2, with 7 bases matching TRBD1. V trimming: 7 bases; J trimming: 4 bases; junction bases outside the gene matches: 6. The CDR3 totals 13 residues. Germline CDR1 reads MNHNS; CDR2 reads SASEGT. CDR3 protein: CASKIQGSYGYTF. In DNA, the CDR3 is TGTGCCAGCAAAATACAGGGGAGCTATGGCTACACCTTC.

In regard to this clonotype: A junction boundary mismatches the germline segment, possibly from a read error. The chain uses TRBV9 and TRBJ2-5; TRBD2 is a possible D gene (7 bases). CDR1 is SGDLS and CDR2 is YYNGEE in the germline V gene. CDR3 length: 16 residues. The CDR3 DNA is TGTGCCAGCAGCGTCGAGGGGGGGCTTCCCAAAGAGGCCCAGTACTTC. It is translated as CASSVEGGLPKEAQYF.

This clonotype was found many times. The genes are TRBV28 and TRBJ2-7; D uncertain. CDR3 length: 13 residues. The germline V gene encodes CDR1 MDHEN and CDR2 SYDVKM. Between the trimmed V and J ends, which lost 3 bases and 2 bases, there was a span of 8 bases. The CDR3 DNA sequence: TGTGCCAGCAGTTTTCGGCAAACCTACGAGCAGTACTTC. This encodes CASSFRQTYEQYF.

In this sample, this clonotype turned up many times. The CDR3: CASSLGVGGASVAQPQHF. CDR3 bases: TGTGCCAGCAGCTTAGGCGTAGGGGGCGCTTCGGTGGCTCAGCCCCAGCATTTT. The rearrangement uses TRBV7-8 and TRBJ1-5; 7 bases fit TRBD1. This CDR3 is built from 18 residues. Germline CDR1 is SGHVS and CDR2 is FQNEAQ. The ends lost 1 base at V and 6 bases at J; junction bases unmatched: 15.

This clonotype occurred a few times. The V and J genes are TRBV11-2 and TRBJ2-7; a weak D match, TRBD2 (7 bases). The CDR3 length is 14 residues. Trimming took off 4 bases at V and 6 bases at J, with 16 bases between the two ends. Per germline, CDR1 SGHAT and CDR2 FQNNGV. DNA for the CDR3: TGTGCCAGCAGCTCTATGGGGGGGGGCAGCGAGCAGTACTTC. Protein product: CASSSMGGGSEQYF.

This clonotype was recorded at least ten times. This sequence joins TRBV20-1 and TRBJ1-4, with 9 bases matching TRBD1. The CDR3 runs 14 residues. Germline CDR1 is DFQATT and CDR2 is SNEGSKA (reference sequence). J lost 7 bases, V lost 4 bases, and 7 bases had no gene match. The CDR3 spells CSAIPGQGSEKLFF. CDR3 sequence (DNA): TGCAGTGCTATCCCGGGACAGGGAAGTGAAAAACTGTTTTTT.

This clonotype was counted at least ten times. The chain joins TRBV28 to TRBJ2-2; D remains unclear. CDR3 length: 12 amino acids. The germline V gene encodes CDR1 MDHEN and CDR2 SYDVKM. V was cut by 5 bases and J by 9 bases, with 10 bases left in between. The CDR3 DNA reads as TGTGCCAGCAGTATGCAGACTTGGGAGCTGTTTTTT. It specifies CASSMQTWELFF.

The chain couples TRBV4-3 to TRBJ2-5; D possibly matches TRBD1 or TRBD2 (5 bases each). This CDR3 has 18 amino acids. V was trimmed by 0 bases and J by 1 base, leaving 18 bases between them. Per the germline V gene, CDR1 is LGHNA and CDR2 is YSLEER. CDR3 in DNA: TGCGCCAGCAGCCAAGAGGGATGGGGATCTGGGGGCCAAGAGACCCAGTACTTC. This sequence encodes CASSQEGWGSGGQETQYF.

The chain joins TRBV12-3 or TRBV12-4 to TRBJ2-3; TRBD2 matches at 10 bases. J lost 0 bases, V lost 4 bases, and 4 bases had no gene match. This CDR3 is built from 16 residues. The DNA of the CDR3 is TGTGCCAGCAGTTCAAGCGGGAGGGCTAGCACAGATACGCAGTATTTT. Residues: CASSSSGRASTDTQYF.

This clonotype was recorded a few times. The gene calls are TRBV14 and TRBJ2-7; the D is unclear. Trimming cost V 1 base and J 2 bases, with 12 bases left between them. The germline V gene encodes CDR1 SGHDN and CDR2 FVKESK. This CDR3 has 15 residues. The CDR3 DNA reads TGTGCCAGCAGCCAAGTGGCGGCAGCTACCTACGAGCAGTACTTC. This encodes CASSQVAAATYEQYF.

This clonotype was detected ten times or more. V and J are TRBV6-1 and TRBJ2-7; a possible D gene is TRBD1 (6 bases). Germline assignment: CDR1 MNHNS and CDR2 SASEGT. The V end was cut by 9 bases, the J end by 0 bases, with 12 bases between. CDR3 size: 13 residues. CDR3 DNA: TGTGCCAGTACCCAGGGGATCTCCTACGAGCAGTACTTC. Residues: CASTQGISYEQYF.

J is TRBJ2-7 and V is TRBV5-1, with TRBD2 matching over 16 bases. Germline V gene data show CDR1 as SGHRS and CDR2 as YFSETQ. The V gene end was trimmed by 0 bases and the J gene end by 2 bases; junction bases not matched to a gene: 2. This CDR3 has 17 residues. The CDR3 region is CASSLGGLAGGTYEQYF. The CDR3 DNA reads TGCGCCAGCAGCTTGGGGGGACTAGCGGGGGGGACCTACGAGCAGTACTTC.

The J gene is TRBJ1-2, the V gene TRBV4-3, with D tentatively TRBD1 (5 bases). The CDR3 extends over 13 amino acids. V lost 4 bases to trimming and J lost 4 bases, with 10 bases between them. Germline-derived CDR1 and CDR2 are LGHNA and YSLEER. The CDR3 nucleotides read TGCGCCAGCAGCCTTGACCAGGGCTATGGCTACACCTTC. Protein sequence: CASSLDQGYGYTF.

The table lists this clonotype with a few counts. The rearrangement links TRBV11-2 to TRBJ2-1; maybe TRBD2 (5 bases). The germline gives CDR1 SGHAT, CDR2 FQNNGV. This CDR3 is built from 15 residues. V lost 4 bases and J 8 bases, leaving 18 bases between the germline ends. Here the CDR3 reads CASSSSRGSGDEQFF. DNA for the CDR3: TGTGCCAGCAGCTCGAGTAGAGGGTCCGGGGATGAGCAGTTCTTC.

In its sample, this clonotype was seen many times. V and J are TRBV3-1 and TRBJ1-6; the D is unclear. This CDR3 region has 14 residues. In germline, CDR1 is LGHDT, CDR2 YNNKEL (reference sequence). V shed 4 bases and J shed 6 bases, with 10 bases lying between them. CDR3 DNA sequence: TGTGCCAGCAGCCTTCGGACGGGTAATTCACCCCTCCACTTT. Translated, it gives CASSLRTGNSPLHF.

This clonotype came up a few times. V and J are TRBV13 and TRBJ1-1; 7 nucleotides match TRBD1. The CDR3 is 16 amino acids. Germline lookup yields CDR1 PRHDT and CDR2 FYEKMQ (reference sequence). V trimming: 5 bases; J trimming: 5 bases; junction bases outside the gene matches: 14. CDR3 sequence reads: CASSRVWSRGVTEAFF. CDR3 coding DNA: TGTGCCAGCAGCCGTGTCTGGAGCAGGGGGGTGACTGAAGCTTTCTTT.

This clonotype has a handful of counts. The chain has TRBV7-3 and TRBJ2-2; 9 bases line up with TRBD2. This CDR3 spans 16 amino acids. CDR1 SGHTA and CDR2 FQGTGA come from the germline V gene. J gave up 1 base and V 6 bases, and 6 bases lay outside the gene matches. The CDR3 DNA sequence: TGTGCCAGCAGTTTTAGTAGCGGGGGGAACACCGGGGAGCTGTTTTTT. The encoded protein is CASSFSSGGNTGELFF. Using reference TRBV7-3 and TRBJ2-2 for the parts outside the CDR3, the full variable domain is GAGVSQTPSNKVTEKGKYVELRCDPISGHTALYWYRQSLGQGPEFLIYFQGTGAADDSGLPNDRFFAVRPEGSVSTLKIQRTERGDSAVYLCASSFSSGGNTGELFFGEGSRLTVL.

In nucleotides, the CDR3 is TGTGCCAGCAGCTCATACCCCGCCGGGACCTCCTACACCTTC. The encoded protein is CASSSYPAGTSYTF. The gene calls are TRBV7-8 and TRBJ1-2; D might be TRBD1 (5 bases). This CDR3 contains 14 residues. Germline V gene data show CDR1 as SGHVS and CDR2 as FQNEAQ. V lost 4 bases and J 10 bases, leaving 19 bases between the germline ends.

The rearrangement links TRBV6-2 or TRBV6-3 to TRBJ2-1, with 12 bases that match TRBD2. Germline V gene lookup returns CDR1 MNHEY and CDR2 SVGEGT. The J segment lost 6 bases and the V segment lost 5 bases, leaving 5 bases of the junction unmatched. This CDR3 comprises 15 residues. The chain's CDR3 is CASSAGLAGINEQFF. CDR3 sequence (DNA): TGTGCCAGCAGTGCTGGACTAGCGGGAATCAATGAGCAGTTCTTC.

This clonotype has more than one count but fewer than ten. The genes are TRBV12-5 and TRBJ1-2; TRBD1 might be the D (6 bases). V was clipped by 2 bases and J by 5 bases, with 15 bases between them. Germline V gives CDR1 LGHNT, CDR2 FRNRAP. The CDR3 has 15 residues. CDR3 coding DNA: TGTGCTAGTGGTTTGTGGACAGTGTATACTTATGGCTACACCTTC. The encoded protein is CASGLWTVYTYGYTF.

This clonotype has ten or more counts. The chain has TRBV7-8 and TRBJ2-7; 7 bases are a match to TRBD2. Germline lookup yields CDR1 SGHVS and CDR2 FQNEAQ. The J segment lost 0 bases and the V segment lost 5 bases, leaving 7 bases of the junction unmatched. This CDR3 comprises 15 residues. The CDR3 DNA reads TGTGCCAGCAGCCCTCAGGGAGGGGACTCCTACGAGCAGTACTTC. Translation: CASSPQGGDSYEQYF. Full variable domain (remainder filled in from reference TRBV7-8 and TRBJ2-7): GAGVSQSPRYKVAKRGQDVALRCDPISGHVSLFWYQQALGQGPEFLTYFQNEAQLDKSGLPSDRFFAERPEGSVSTLKIQRTQQEDSAVYLCASSPQGGDSYEQYFGPGTRLTVT.

This clonotype came up many times. The chain combines TRBV28 with TRBJ2-7; a weak D match, TRBD2 (5 bases). V lost 1 base to trimming and J lost 3 bases, with 16 bases between them. The CDR3 runs to 16 residues. Germline V gene data show CDR1 as MDHEN and CDR2 as SYDVKM. The CDR3 DNA reads TGTGCCAGCAGTTTATCCCATACTAGAGAAGACTACGAGCAGTACTTC. Translation gives CASSLSHTREDYEQYF.